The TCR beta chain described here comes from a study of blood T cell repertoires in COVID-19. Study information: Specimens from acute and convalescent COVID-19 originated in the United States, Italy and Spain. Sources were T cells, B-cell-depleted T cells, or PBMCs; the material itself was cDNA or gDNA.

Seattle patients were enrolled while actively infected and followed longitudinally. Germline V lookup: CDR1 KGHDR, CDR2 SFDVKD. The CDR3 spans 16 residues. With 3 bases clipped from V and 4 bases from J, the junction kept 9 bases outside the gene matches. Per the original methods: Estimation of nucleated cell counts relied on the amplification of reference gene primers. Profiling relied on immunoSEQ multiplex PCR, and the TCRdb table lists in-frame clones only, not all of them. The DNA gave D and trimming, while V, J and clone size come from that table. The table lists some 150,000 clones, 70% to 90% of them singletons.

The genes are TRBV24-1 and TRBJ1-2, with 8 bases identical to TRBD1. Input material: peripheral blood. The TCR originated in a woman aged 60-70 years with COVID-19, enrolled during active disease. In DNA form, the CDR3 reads TGTGCCACCAGTGATCCCTCGACAGGGGCAGGCTATGGCTACACCTTC. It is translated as CATSDPSTGAGYGYTF.